The 32 T cell receptor beta chains below come from one sample, sequenced in a study of a mutant IDH1 vaccine in newly diagnosed glioma. Profiled with immunoSEQ multiplex PCR; TCRdb holds only in-frame clones, not every one. Among over 55,000 clones listed, around 83% were seen once. Documented time point: baseline, week 1 (first vaccination visit). Treatment indicated: pre-vaccination baseline after standard-of-care therapy. Sequences were derived from peripheral blood mononuclear cells (PBMCs), sampled from a glioma patient treated with radiotherapy, temozolomide or both. These receptor sequences come from a woman in her late teens or twenties with glioma. Some clones in this sample may be carry-over from other donors' samples.

This sequence joins TRBV7-9 and TRBJ2-1, with D unresolved. CDR1 SEHNR and CDR2 FQNEAQ come from the germline V gene (reference sequence). Trimming took off 3 bases at V and 7 bases at J, with 4 bases between the two ends. This CDR3 is built from 11 residues. In nucleotides, the CDR3 is TGTGCCAGCAGCTTTCCGAATGAGCAGTTCTTC. It codes for CASSFPNEQFF.

CDR3 DNA sequence: TGCGCCAGCAGTCGGACAGGGACTGAAGCTTTCTTT. This gives the protein CASSRTGTEAFF. The J gene is TRBJ1-1, the V gene TRBV5-1; 8 bases are shared with TRBD1. Germline CDR1 SGHRS, CDR2 YFSETQ. CDR3 length: 12 amino acids. V gave up 5 bases and J gave up 5 bases; unmatched junction bases: 2. Full variable domain (remainder filled in from reference TRBV5-1 and TRBJ1-1): KAGVTQTPRYLIKTRGQQVTLSCSPISGHRSVSWYQQTPGQGLQFLFEYFSETQRNKGNFPGRFSGRQFSNSRSEMNVSTLELGDSALYLCASSRTGTEAFFGQGTRLTVV.

The chain joins TRBV7-6 to TRBJ1-2; 8 positions agree with TRBD1. The CDR3 totals 14 residues. With 2 bases clipped from V and 5 bases from J, the junction kept 4 bases outside the gene matches. Germline V gene sequence: CDR1 SGHVS, CDR2 FNYEAQ. The CDR3 spells CASSLSDRGYGYTF. The DNA for the CDR3 is TGTGCCAGCAGCTTAAGCGACAGGGGATATGGCTACACCTTC.

The chain combines TRBV7-2 with TRBJ2-2; D gene unclear. The germline V gene encodes CDR1 SGHTA and CDR2 FQGNSA. Trimming took 0 bases from V and 1 from J, leaving 9 bases between them. The CDR3 is 16 amino acids. The CDR3 DNA reads as TGTGCCAGCAGCTTAGCGCCCAGGAGGAACACCGGGGAGCTGTTTTTT. Its protein product is CASSLAPRRNTGELFF. The variable domain in full, completed from reference TRBV7-2 and TRBJ2-2, reads GAGVSQSPSNKVTEKGKDVELRCDPISGHTALYWYRQSLGQGLEFLIYFQGNSAPDKSGLPSDRFSAERTGGSVSTLTIQRTQQEDSAVYLCASSLAPRRNTGELFFGEGSRLTVL.

The chain links TRBV9 to TRBJ1-1, with a tentative D call TRBD1 (6 bases). Trimming stripped 4 bases from V and 3 bases from J, with 25 bases between. This CDR3 is 18 amino acids long. Germline V gene sequence: CDR1 SGDLS, CDR2 YYNGEE. The CDR3 nucleotides are TGTGCCAGCAGCCCTCGCTTAGGCAGGGGAGCGGTGGACACTGAAGCTTTCTTT. It translates to CASSPRLGRGAVDTEAFF.

CDR3 amino acids: CASTKDRGFGYGYTF. CDR3 sequence (DNA): TGTGCCAGCACCAAGGACAGGGGATTCGGGTATGGCTACACCTTC. This chain joins TRBV2 and TRBJ1-2; TRBD1 agrees at 9 bases. Germline V gives CDR1 SNHLY, CDR2 FYNNEI. Germline trimming cut 7 bases from V and 5 bases from J; bases unmatched to any gene: 11. This CDR3 is 15 amino acids long.

The chain links TRBV29-1 to TRBJ2-3; D ambiguous. The CDR3 totals 14 residues. The germline gives CDR1 SQVTM, CDR2 ANQGSEA. V was shortened by 4 bases and J by 1 base, with 12 bases between the two germline ends. CDR3 sequence: CSVVSPGRTDTQYF. CDR3 nucleotides: TGCAGCGTTGTAAGTCCTGGGCGCACAGATACGCAGTATTTT.

The rearrangement links TRBV5-4 to TRBJ1-1; D not resolved. Germline CDR1 SGHNT, CDR2 YYREEE (reference sequence). CDR3 size: 15 residues. Trimming shortened V by 4 bases and J by 0 bases, and 13 bases separated the two germline ends. DNA for the CDR3: TGTGCCAGCAGCCAGCACGGGCAGCTGAACACTGAAGCTTTCTTT. Residues: CASSQHGQLNTEAFF.

The rearrangement uses TRBV4-3 and TRBJ2-7; D is uncertain. V was trimmed by 1 base and J by 2 bases, leaving 9 bases between them. In germline, CDR1 is LGHNA, CDR2 YSLEER. The CDR3 contains 14 residues. The chain's CDR3 is CASSQVGGTYEQYF. CDR3 nucleotides: TGCGCCAGCAGCCAAGTGGGTGGCACCTACGAGCAGTACTTC.

This chain joins TRBV2 and TRBJ2-4; possibly TRBD1 for D (6 bases). This CDR3 contains 16 residues. The ends were cut back, 6 bases at V and 0 bases at J, with 15 bases in the middle. From germline, CDR1 is SNHLY and CDR2 FYNNEI. The DNA for the CDR3 is TGTGCCAGCAGCGGACAGTGGCCTCTAGCCAAAAACATTCAGTACTTC. It translates to CASSGQWPLAKNIQYF.

This clone was observed a handful of times. This chain joins TRBV30 and TRBJ1-1, with a tentative D call TRBD1 (5 bases). The CDR3 is 14 residues long. The V gene lost 4 bases and the J gene lost 1 base, with 13 bases spanning the gap. Germline-derived CDR1 and CDR2 are GTSNPN and SVGIG (reference sequence). The CDR3 here is CAWTRGTPNTEAFF. In nucleotides, the CDR3 is TGTGCCTGGACTAGGGGCACGCCGAACACTGAAGCTTTCTTT. The full variable domain, rest sourced from reference TRBV30 and TRBJ1-1, is SQTIHQWPATLVQPVGSPLSLECTVEGTSNPNLYWYRQAAGRGLQLLFYSVGIGQISSEVPQNLSASRPQDRQFILSSKKLLLSDSGFYLCAWTRGTPNTEAFFGQGTRLTVV.

The chain recombines TRBV28 with TRBJ1-1; D remains unclear. The CDR3 has 15 residues. The V end lost 3 bases, the J end lost 4 bases, and 15 bases lay between the germline ends. Per the germline V gene, CDR1 is MDHEN and CDR2 is SYDVKM. CDR3 in amino acids: CASSLEDFSSTEAFF. The CDR3 DNA sequence: TGTGCCAGCAGTTTGGAGGACTTTTCCTCCACTGAAGCTTTCTTT.

CDR3 protein: CASSIPPGQGRYGYTF. For the CDR3, the DNA is TGTGCCAGTAGTATTCCGCCGGGACAGGGCAGATATGGCTACACCTTC. The J gene is TRBJ1-2, the V gene TRBV19; TRBD1 agrees at 9 bases. The CDR3 runs 16 residues. Trimming took 3 bases from V and 5 from J; bases not matched to a gene: 10. Germline values: CDR1 LNHDA, CDR2 SQIVND (reference sequence).

The chain employs TRBV5-6 and TRBJ1-6, with 9 bases lining up with TRBD1. This CDR3 has 15 amino acids. From germline, CDR1 is SGHDT and CDR2 YYEEEE. The V segment lost 2 bases and the J segment 11 bases; nucleotides outside the gene matches: 8. The CDR3 DNA reads TGTGCCAGCAGCTTATACCGGGACAGGGTAACACCCCTCCACTTT. Its protein is CASSLYRDRVTPLHF.

This sequence joins TRBV19 and TRBJ1-5; the D is unclear. V was trimmed by 1 base and J by 6 bases, leaving 10 bases between them. CDR3 length equals 14 residues. Germline loops: CDR1 LNHDA, CDR2 SQIVND (reference sequence). For the CDR3, the DNA is TGTGCCAGTAGTATAGGGCAGACCACTCAGCCCCAGCATTTT. Its protein is CASSIGQTTQPQHF. Looking up the rest from reference TRBV19 and TRBJ1-5 gives the full variable domain: DGGITQSPKYLFRKEGQNVTLSCEQNLNHDAMYWYRQDPGQGLRLIYYSQIVNDFQKGDIAEGYSVSREKKESFPLTVTSAQKNPTAFYLCASSIGQTTQPQHFGDGTRLSIL.

V and J are TRBV27 and TRBJ1-5; D gene ambiguous. Germline assignment: CDR1 MNHEY and CDR2 SMNVEV (reference sequence). The CDR3 runs 14 residues. V dropped 5 bases and J dropped 0 bases, with 8 bases sitting between them. CDR3: CASSVSNSNQPQHF. Here the CDR3 DNA reads TGTGCCAGCAGTGTCAGTAATAGCAATCAGCCCCAGCATTTT.

This sequence joins TRBV19 and TRBJ1-2, with a possible D match to TRBD1 (5 bases). Germline assignment: CDR1 LNHDA and CDR2 SQIVND (reference sequence). This CDR3 is built from 14 residues. Trimming stripped 4 bases from V and 1 base from J, with 10 bases between. This chain's CDR3 is CASSTWGSNYGYTF. As DNA, the CDR3 is TGTGCCAGTAGTACGTGGGGCAGTAACTATGGCTACACCTTC.

The J gene is TRBJ1-4, the V gene TRBV7-2; 7 bases are shared with TRBD1. The germline gives CDR1 SGHTA, CDR2 FQGNSA. V shed 5 bases, J shed 5 bases, and the junction held 11 bases outside the gene matches. The CDR3 has 16 amino acids. CDR3 DNA sequence: TGTGCCAGCAGCCGAACAGGGGCCGCCCGAAATGAAAAACTGTTTTTT. Translating it yields CASSRTGAARNEKLFF.

This clone showed up just a few times. This rearrangement joins TRBV20-1 to TRBJ1-1, with 8 bases that match TRBD1. Germline lookup yields CDR1 DFQATT and CDR2 SNEGSKA (reference sequence). There are 11 residues in the CDR3. V lost 3 bases and J lost 8; bases outside the gene matches: 2. The CDR3 DNA reads TGCAGTGCTAGGGGGGACAGGGAAGCTTTCTTT. It codes for CSARGDREAFF.

The chain is built from TRBV30 and TRBJ2-2, with D unresolved. From germline, CDR1 is GTSNPN and CDR2 SVGIG (reference sequence). V was shortened by 3 bases and J by 7 bases, with 12 bases between the two germline ends. This CDR3 comprises 13 residues. For the CDR3, the DNA is TGTGCCTGGAGCGGAACTTTCGGCGGGGAGCTGTTTTTT. Translated: CAWSGTFGGELFF. The complete variable domain, with remaining parts taken from reference TRBV30 and TRBJ2-2, reads SQTIHQWPATLVQPVGSPLSLECTVEGTSNPNLYWYRQAAGRGLQLLFYSVGIGQISSEVPQNLSASRPQDRQFILSSKKLLLSDSGFYLCAWSGTFGGELFFGEGSRLTVL.

This chain uses TRBV5-8 with TRBJ2-4; D not resolved. This CDR3 is 14 amino acids long. Germline V gene sequence: CDR1 SGHTS, CDR2 YDEGEE. V was cut by 3 bases and J by 4 bases, with 11 bases left in between. CDR3 bases: TGTGCCAGCAGCTACCGGATGACTAAAAACATTCAGTACTTC. Translation gives CASSYRMTKNIQYF.

In this sample, this clone turned up once. The chain joins TRBV6-1 to TRBJ2-4; maybe TRBD2 (5 bases). From germline, CDR1 is MNHNS and CDR2 SASEGT. This CDR3 has 15 amino acids. Trimming took off 7 bases at V and 2 bases at J, with 15 bases between the two ends. The CDR3 coding sequence is TGTGCCAGCACGGGCGGGTTTGTATCCAAAAACATTCAGTACTTC. Translation gives CASTGGFVSKNIQYF.

CDR3 in amino acids: CSAGGETQYF. CDR3 nucleotides: TGCAGCGCGGGGGGGGAGACCCAGTACTTC. The rearrangement joins TRBV29-1 to TRBJ2-5; TRBD2 matches 8 bases. The trim removed 7 bases at V and 5 bases at J, leaving 0 bases unmatched. Germline V gene lookup returns CDR1 SQVTM and CDR2 ANQGSEA. The CDR3 is made up of 10 amino acids.

The chain has TRBV7-2 and TRBJ2-7; a possible D gene is TRBD2 (6 bases). CDR3 length: 15 residues. V lost 0 bases to trimming and J lost 2 bases, with 11 bases between them. Per germline, CDR1 SGHTA and CDR2 FQGNSA. The CDR3 DNA sequence: TGTGCCAGCAGCTTAGCCCTAGCGCTTACCTACGAGCAGTACTTC. It specifies CASSLALALTYEQYF.

This chain links TRBV5-6 with TRBJ1-4; 11 bases are shared with TRBD1. The J segment lost 3 bases and the V segment lost 4 bases, leaving 5 bases of the junction unmatched. Germline CDR1 is SGHDT and CDR2 is YYEEEE. There are 16 residues in the CDR3. DNA for the CDR3: TGTGCCAGCAGCCGGGACAGGGGGTCCCCTAATGAAAAACTGTTTTTT. Its translation: CASSRDRGSPNEKLFF. Variable domain in full (rest from reference TRBV5-6 and TRBJ1-4): DAGVTQSPTHLIKTRGQQVTLRCSPKSGHDTVSWYQQALGQGPQFIFQYYEEEERQRGNFPDRFSGHQFPNYSSELNVNALLLGDSALYLCASSRDRGSPNEKLFFGSGTQLSVL.

In DNA form, the CDR3 reads TGTGCCAGCAGGTTGGCAGCAACTAATGAAAAACTGTTTTTT. Its translation is CASRLAATNEKLFF. This chain joins TRBV6-1 and TRBJ1-4; the D is unclear. Trimming shortened V by 6 bases and J by 0 bases, and 8 bases separated the two germline ends. The CDR3 loop spans 14 amino acids. Germline CDR1 MNHNS, CDR2 SASEGT.

The chain carries TRBV7-8 and TRBJ1-1; perhaps TRBD1 as D (6 bases). Trimming left V 6 bases short and J 1 base short, with 21 bases between. Germline-derived CDR1 and CDR2 are SGHVS and FQNEAQ. This CDR3 has 17 amino acids. The CDR3: CASRLTGLRQKNTEAFF. As DNA, the CDR3 is TGTGCCAGCAGACTTACAGGGTTGAGGCAAAAGAACACTGAAGCTTTCTTT.

V usage is TRBV30 and J usage is TRBJ2-1; no firm D call. The CDR3 loop spans 13 amino acids. The germline gives CDR1 GTSNPN, CDR2 SVGIG (reference sequence). The V end was cut by 3 bases, the J end by 0 bases, with 6 bases between. CDR3 sequence: CAWRAGSYNEQFF. CDR3 bases: TGTGCCTGGAGGGCAGGCTCCTACAATGAGCAGTTCTTC.

The chain joins TRBV6-4 to TRBJ1-6, with a weak D call TRBD1 (6 bases). The germline V gene has CDR1 MRHNA and CDR2 SNTAGT. CDR3 length: 15 amino acids. Trimming cost V 2 bases and J 8 bases, with 13 bases left between them. The CDR3 is CASSDGAGGDSPLHF. In DNA, the CDR3 is TGTGCCAGCAGTGACGGGGCGGGGGGCGATTCACCCCTCCACTTT.

This clone was seen only a few times. The chain recombines TRBV5-1 with TRBJ1-2; 9 positions match TRBD1. Germline V gene data show CDR1 as SGHRS and CDR2 as YFSETQ. This CDR3 has 15 amino acids. J gave up 12 bases and V 0 bases, and 12 bases lay outside the gene matches. The CDR3 region has the DNA TGCGCCAGCAGCTTGGGAGTCCGGGACAGGGCTTTCGACACCTTC. As protein: CASSLGVRDRAFDTF.

This rearrangement joins TRBV5-1 to TRBJ2-7; no definite D call. V was clipped by 4 bases and J by 5 bases, with 7 bases between them. This CDR3 is built from 11 residues. Looked up from germline, CDR1 is SGHRS and CDR2 is YFSETQ. CDR3 nucleotides: TGCGCCAGCAGCCGGCCCCACGAGCAGTACTTC. Encoded protein: CASSRPHEQYF.

The chain carries TRBV4-2 and TRBJ2-7; possible D gene TRBD1, 7 bases. The V end was cut by 4 bases, the J end by 0 bases, with 31 bases between. The CDR3 length is 21 residues. Germline-derived CDR1 and CDR2 are LGHNA and YNFKEQ. This CDR3 is CASSPSSLVGRPRDSSYEQYF. The CDR3 region has the DNA TGTGCCAGCAGCCCCAGCAGCTTGGTCGGCCGACCGCGGGACAGCTCCTACGAGCAGTACTTC.